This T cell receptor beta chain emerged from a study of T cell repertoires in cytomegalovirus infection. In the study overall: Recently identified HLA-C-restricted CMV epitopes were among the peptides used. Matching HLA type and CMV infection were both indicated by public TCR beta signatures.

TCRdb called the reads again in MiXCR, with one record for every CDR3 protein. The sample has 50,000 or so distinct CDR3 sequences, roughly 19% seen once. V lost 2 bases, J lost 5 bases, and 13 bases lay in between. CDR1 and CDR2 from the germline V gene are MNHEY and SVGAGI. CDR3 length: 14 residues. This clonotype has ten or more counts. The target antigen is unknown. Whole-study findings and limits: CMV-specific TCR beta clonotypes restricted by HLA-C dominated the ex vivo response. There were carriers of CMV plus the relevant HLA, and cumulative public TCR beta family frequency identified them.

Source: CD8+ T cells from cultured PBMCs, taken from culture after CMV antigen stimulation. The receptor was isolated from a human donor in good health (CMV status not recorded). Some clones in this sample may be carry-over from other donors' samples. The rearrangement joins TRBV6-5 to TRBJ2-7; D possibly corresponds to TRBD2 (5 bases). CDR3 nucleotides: TGTGCCAGCAGTTACGACCTAGCACGAGACGAGCAGTACTTC. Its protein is CASSYDLARDEQYF.